This T cell receptor beta chain was captured by sequencing in a study of cytomegalovirus exposure and HLA in healthy donors. Findings and limits, study-wide: It was reportedly the case that the classifier diagnosed cytomegalovirus status with high specificity and sensitivity.

Only in-frame clones appear in the TCRdb table, and some are missing; sequencing was by immunoSEQ multiplex PCR. The table has some 190,000 clones, roughly nine tenths seen once. On this clone itself: Its antigen is currently unknown.

Trimming at V came to 5 bases and at J to 5 bases, leaving 6 bases not matched to a gene. Germline lookup yields CDR1 SSHAT and CDR2 FNYEAQ (reference sequence). This CDR3 region has 15 residues. The chain recombines TRBV7-7 with TRBJ2-2, with 9 bases matching TRBD1. The TCR was taken from a man aged 30 to 45 in good health and CMV-seropositive. Sequencing used PBMCs. CDR3 coding DNA: TGTGCCAGCAGCCCGGACAGGGGTGGTACCGGGGAGCTGTTTTTT. It is translated as CASSPDRGGTGELFF.